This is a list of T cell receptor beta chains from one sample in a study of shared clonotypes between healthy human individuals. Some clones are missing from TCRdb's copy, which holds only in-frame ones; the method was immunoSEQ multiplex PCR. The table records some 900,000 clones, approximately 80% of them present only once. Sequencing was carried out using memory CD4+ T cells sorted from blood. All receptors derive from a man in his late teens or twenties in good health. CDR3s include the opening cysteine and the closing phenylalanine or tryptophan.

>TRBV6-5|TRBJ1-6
CASRQGGVVDSPLHF
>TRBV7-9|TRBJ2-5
CASSLGGRQETQYF
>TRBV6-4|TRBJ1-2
CASSPDSATIGYTF
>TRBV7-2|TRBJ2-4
CASSLSQDGIQYF
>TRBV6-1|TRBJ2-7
CASSEALPAGGRGEQYF
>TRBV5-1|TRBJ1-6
CASSLVAGTSPLHF
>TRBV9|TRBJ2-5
CASSATGLGQETQYF
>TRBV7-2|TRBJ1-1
CASSLGGSNTEAFF
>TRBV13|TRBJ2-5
CASSGDRGRETQYF
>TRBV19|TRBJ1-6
CASSPAYRDALHF
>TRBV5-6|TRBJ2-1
CASSLYHGSNYEQFF
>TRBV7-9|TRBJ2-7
CASSFGGAREQYF
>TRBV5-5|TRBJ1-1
CASSLDEDRMNTEAFF